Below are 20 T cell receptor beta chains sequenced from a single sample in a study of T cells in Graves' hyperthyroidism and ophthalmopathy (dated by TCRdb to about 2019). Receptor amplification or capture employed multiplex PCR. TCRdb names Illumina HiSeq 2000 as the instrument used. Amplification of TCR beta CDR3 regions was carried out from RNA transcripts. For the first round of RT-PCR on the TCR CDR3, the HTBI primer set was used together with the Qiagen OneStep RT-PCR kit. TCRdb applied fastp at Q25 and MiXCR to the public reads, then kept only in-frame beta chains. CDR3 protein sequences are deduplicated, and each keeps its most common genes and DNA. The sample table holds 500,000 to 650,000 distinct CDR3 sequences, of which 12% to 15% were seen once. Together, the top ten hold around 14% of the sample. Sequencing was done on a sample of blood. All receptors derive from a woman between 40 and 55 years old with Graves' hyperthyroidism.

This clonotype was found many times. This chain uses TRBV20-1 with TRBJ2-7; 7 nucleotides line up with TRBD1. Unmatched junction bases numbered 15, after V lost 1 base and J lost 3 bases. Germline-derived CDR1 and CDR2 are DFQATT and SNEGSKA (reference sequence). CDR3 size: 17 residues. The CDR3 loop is CSARAGQESASHYEQYF. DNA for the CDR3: TGCAGTGCTAGAGCCGGACAGGAGAGCGCGAGCCACTACGAGCAGTACTTC.

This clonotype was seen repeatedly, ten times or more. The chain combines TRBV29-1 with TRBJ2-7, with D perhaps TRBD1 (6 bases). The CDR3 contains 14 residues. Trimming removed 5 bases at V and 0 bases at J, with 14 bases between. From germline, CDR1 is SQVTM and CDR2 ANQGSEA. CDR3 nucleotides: TGCAGCGTTAAAGGCAGGGGAGCCTCCTACGAGCAGTACTTC. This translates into CSVKGRGASYEQYF.

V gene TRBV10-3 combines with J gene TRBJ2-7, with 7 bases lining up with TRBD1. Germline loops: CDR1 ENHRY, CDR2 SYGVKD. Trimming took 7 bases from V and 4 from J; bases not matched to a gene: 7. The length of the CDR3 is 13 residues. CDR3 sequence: CAITLGQKYEQYF. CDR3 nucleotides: TGTGCCATCACCCTGGGACAGAAATACGAGCAGTACTTC.

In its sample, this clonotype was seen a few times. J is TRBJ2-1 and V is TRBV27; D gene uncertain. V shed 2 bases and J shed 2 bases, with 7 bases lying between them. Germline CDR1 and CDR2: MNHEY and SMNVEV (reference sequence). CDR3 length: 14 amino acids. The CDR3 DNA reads TGTGCCAGCAGTTTAATTAAGACCTACAATGAGCAGTTCTTC. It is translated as CASSLIKTYNEQFF.

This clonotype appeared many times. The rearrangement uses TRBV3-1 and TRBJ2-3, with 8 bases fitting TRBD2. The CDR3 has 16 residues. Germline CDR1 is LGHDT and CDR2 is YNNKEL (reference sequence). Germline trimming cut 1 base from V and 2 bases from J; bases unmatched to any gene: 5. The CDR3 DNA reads TGTGCCAGCAGCCAAGGGAGCGGGAGTGCCACAGATACGCAGTATTTT. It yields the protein CASSQGSGSATDTQYF.

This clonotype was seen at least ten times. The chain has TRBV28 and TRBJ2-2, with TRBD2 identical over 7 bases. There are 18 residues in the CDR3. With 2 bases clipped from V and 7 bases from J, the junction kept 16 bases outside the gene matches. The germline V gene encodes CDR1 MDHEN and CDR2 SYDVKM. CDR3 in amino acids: CASSLGRRLAALGGELFF. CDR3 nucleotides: TGTGCCAGCAGTTTAGGCCGCCGACTAGCAGCGTTAGGCGGGGAGCTGTTTTTT. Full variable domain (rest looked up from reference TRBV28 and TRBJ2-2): DVKVTQSSRYLVKRTGEKVFLECVQDMDHENMFWYRQDPGLGLRLIYFSYDVKMKEKGDIPEGYSVSREKKERFSLILESASTNQTSMYLCASSLGRRLAALGGELFFGEGSRLTVL.

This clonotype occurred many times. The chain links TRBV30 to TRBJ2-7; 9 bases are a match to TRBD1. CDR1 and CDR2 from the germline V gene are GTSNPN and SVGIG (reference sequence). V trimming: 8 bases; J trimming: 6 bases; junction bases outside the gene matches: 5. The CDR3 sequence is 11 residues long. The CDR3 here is CAGRQGGEQYF. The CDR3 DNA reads TGTGCCGGCCGACAGGGGGGCGAGCAGTACTTC.

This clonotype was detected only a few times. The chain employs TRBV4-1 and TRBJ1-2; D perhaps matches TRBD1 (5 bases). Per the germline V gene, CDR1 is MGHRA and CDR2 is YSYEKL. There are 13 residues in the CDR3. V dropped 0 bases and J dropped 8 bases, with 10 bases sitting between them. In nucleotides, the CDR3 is TGCGCCAGCAGCCAAGATCGGGGGGAAGGCTACACCTTC. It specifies CASSQDRGEGYTF.

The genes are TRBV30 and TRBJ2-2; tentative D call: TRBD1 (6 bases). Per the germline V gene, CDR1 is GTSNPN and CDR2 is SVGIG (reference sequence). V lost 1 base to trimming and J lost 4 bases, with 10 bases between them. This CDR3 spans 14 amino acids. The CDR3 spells CAWSAGAGTGELFF. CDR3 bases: TGTGCCTGGAGTGCAGGGGCCGGCACCGGGGAGCTGTTTTTT.

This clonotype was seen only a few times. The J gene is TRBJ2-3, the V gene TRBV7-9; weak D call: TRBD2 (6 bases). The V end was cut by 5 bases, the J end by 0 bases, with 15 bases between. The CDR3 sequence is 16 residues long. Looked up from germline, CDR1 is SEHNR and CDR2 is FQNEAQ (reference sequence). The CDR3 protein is CASSGVGAGSTDTQYF. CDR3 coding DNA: TGTGCCAGCAGCGGTGTGGGCGCGGGAAGCACAGATACGCAGTATTTT. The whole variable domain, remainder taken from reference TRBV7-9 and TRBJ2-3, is DTGVSQNPRHKITKRGQNVTFRCDPISEHNRLYWYRQTLGQGPEFLTYFQNEAQLEKSRLLSDRFSAERPKGSFSTLEIQRTEQGDSAMYLCASSGVGAGSTDTQYFGPGTRLTVL.

The chain's CDR3 is CASSVSVAYYEQYF. As DNA, the CDR3 is TGTGCCAGCAGCGTAAGCGTGGCCTATTACGAGCAGTACTTC. This chain connects TRBV6-1 to TRBJ2-7; no firm D call. Trimming cost V 6 bases and J 4 bases, with 16 bases left between them. This CDR3 has 14 residues. Germline CDR1 reads MNHNS; CDR2 reads SASEGT.

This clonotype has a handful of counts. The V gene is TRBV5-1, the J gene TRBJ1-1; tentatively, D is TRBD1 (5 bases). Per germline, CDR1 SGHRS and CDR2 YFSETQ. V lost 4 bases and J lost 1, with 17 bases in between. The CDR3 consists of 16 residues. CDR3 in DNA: TGCGCCAGCAGCCCCGGACACCAAGTCCCGAACACTGAAGCTTTCTTT. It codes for CASSPGHQVPNTEAFF.

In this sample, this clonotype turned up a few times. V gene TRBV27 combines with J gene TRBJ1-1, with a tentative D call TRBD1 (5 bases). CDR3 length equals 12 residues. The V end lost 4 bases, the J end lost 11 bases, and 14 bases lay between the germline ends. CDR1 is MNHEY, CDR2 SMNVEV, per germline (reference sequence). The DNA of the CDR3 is TGTGCCAGCAGTTCCCTCGGGGGGGACGCTTTCTTT. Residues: CASSSLGGDAFF.

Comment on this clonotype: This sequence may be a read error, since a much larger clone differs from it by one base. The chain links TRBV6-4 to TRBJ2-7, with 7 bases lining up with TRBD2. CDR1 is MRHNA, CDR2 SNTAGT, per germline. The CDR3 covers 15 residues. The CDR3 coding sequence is TGTGCCAGCAGTTCACCCCCTGCGGGAGTTCACGAGCAGTGCTTC. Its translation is CASSSPPAGVHEQCF.

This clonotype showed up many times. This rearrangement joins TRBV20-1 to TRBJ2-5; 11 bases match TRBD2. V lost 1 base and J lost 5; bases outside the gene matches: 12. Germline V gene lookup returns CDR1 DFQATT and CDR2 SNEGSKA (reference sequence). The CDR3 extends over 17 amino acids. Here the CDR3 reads CSARGVAGGPGTETQYF. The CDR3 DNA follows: TGCAGTGCTAGAGGGGTAGCGGGAGGGCCGGGGACGGAGACCCAGTACTTC.

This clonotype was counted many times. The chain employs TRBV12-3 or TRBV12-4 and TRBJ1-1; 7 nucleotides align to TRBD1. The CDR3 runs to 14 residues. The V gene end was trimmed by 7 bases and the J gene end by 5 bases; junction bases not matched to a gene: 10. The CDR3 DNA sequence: TGTGCCAGCACAACCACAGGGGTTAATACTGAAGCTTTCTTT. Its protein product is CASTTTGVNTEAFF.

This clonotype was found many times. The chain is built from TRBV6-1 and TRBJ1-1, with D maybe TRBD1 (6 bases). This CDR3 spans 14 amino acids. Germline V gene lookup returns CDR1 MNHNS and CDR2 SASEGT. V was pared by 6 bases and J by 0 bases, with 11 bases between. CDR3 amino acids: CASRQQGLNTEAFF. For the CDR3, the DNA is TGTGCCAGCAGGCAACAGGGTTTGAACACTGAAGCTTTCTTT.

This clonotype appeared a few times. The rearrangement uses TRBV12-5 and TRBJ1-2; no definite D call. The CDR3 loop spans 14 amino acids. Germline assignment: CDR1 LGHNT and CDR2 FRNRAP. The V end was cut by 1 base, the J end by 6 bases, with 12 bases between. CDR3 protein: CASGLAGLVDGYTF. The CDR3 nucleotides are TGTGCTAGTGGTTTGGCCGGTTTGGTTGATGGCTACACCTTC. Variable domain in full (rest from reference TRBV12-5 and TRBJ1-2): DARVTQTPRHKVTEMGQEVTMRCQPILGHNTVFWYRQTMMQGLELLAYFRNRAPLDDSGMPKDRFSAEMPDATLATLKIQPSEPRDSAVYFCASGLAGLVDGYTFGSGTRLTVV.

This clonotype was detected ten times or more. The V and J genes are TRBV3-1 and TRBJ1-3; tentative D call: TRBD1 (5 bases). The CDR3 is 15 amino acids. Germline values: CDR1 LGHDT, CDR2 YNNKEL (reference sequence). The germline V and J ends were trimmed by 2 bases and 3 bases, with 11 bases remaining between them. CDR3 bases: TGTGCCAGCAGCCAACCCCAGGGATATGGAAACACCATATATTTT. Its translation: CASSQPQGYGNTIYF.

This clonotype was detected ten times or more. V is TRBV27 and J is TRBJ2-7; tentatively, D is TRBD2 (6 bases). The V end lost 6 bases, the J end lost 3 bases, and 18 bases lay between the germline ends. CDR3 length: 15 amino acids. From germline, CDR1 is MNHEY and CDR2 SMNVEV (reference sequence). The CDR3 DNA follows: TGTGCCAGCAGCCTCTCTAGCGCTTTGGGCTACGAGCAGTACTTC. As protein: CASSLSSALGYEQYF.